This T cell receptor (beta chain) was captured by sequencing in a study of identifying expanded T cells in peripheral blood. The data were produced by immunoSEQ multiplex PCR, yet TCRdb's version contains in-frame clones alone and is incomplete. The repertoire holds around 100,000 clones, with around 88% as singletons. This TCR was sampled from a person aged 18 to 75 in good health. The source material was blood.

The CDR3: CASSQDWQVRSYEQYF. In DNA, the CDR3 is TGTGCCAGCAGCCAAGATTGGCAGGTTCGGTCCTACGAGCAGTACTTC. The chain carries TRBV4-2 and TRBJ2-7; D not certain. V shed 0 bases and J shed 1 base, with 13 bases lying between them. The CDR3 has 16 residues. Germline values: CDR1 LGHNA, CDR2 YNFKEQ.